This TCR beta chain was sequenced for a study of shared T cell receptors in the human thymus. Using immunoSEQ multiplex PCR, the repertoire was profiled, and TCRdb retains in-frame clones only, with some absent. The data contain over 650,000 clones, around 87% of them singletons. CDR1 and CDR2 from the germline V gene are KGHSH and LQKENI. The length of the CDR3 is 15 residues. The junction had 6 bases not matched to a gene; V was cut back by 2 bases and J by 3 bases. These same records also appear under a second study, on human thymus T cells. That source notes: Donation came from healthy Finnish infants having corrective surgery for congenital heart defects. Thymus tissue was removed during corrective cardiac surgery. Use of V and J genes seemed skewed within the thymic and blood repertoires. There were highly overlapping thymic repertoires among unrelated individuals, as related research reported.

The sequence was collected from a boy in the first two years of life with a congenital heart defect. V is TRBV18 and J is TRBJ1-1, with TRBD1 matching 7 bases. The sequencing input was thymocytes. The CDR3 DNA follows: TGTGCCAGCTCACCAGAGGACAGGAATTACACTGAAGCTTTCTTT. Its protein product is CASSPEDRNYTEAFF. Supplemented by reference TRBV18 and TRBJ1-1, the full variable domain reads NAGVMQNPRHLVRRRGQEARLRCSPMKGHSHVYWYRQLPEEGLKFMVYLQKENIIDESGMPKERFSAEFPKEGPSILRIQQVVRGDSAAYFCASSPEDRNYTEAFFGQGTRLTVV.